This T cell receptor beta chain was sequenced for a study of regulatory T cells in long-lasting Graves disease. Study-wide results and limits: No thyroid tissue was studied; the work used peripheral blood only.

Relying on iRepertoire HTBI primers and Arm-PCR of CDR3 regions, the team built TCR beta libraries. In TCRdb, the multiplex PCR reads were re-called with MiXCR into one record per CDR3 protein. The sample holds roughly 560,000 distinct CDR3 sequences, around 12% seen once. Only a few counts were recorded for this clonotype. The target antigen is unknown. Time point specified: newly diagnosed GD, antithyroid drugs for less than 3 months. PBMC RNA was the source of the TCR library. Germline CDR1 and CDR2: SGHTA and FQGNSA. V lost 1 base to trimming and J lost 0 bases, with 7 bases between them. This CDR3 region has 15 residues. This sample was also put to use in a study of T cells in Graves' hyperthyroidism and ophthalmopathy. That work contributes: During a first-round RT-PCR of the TCR CDR3, the HTBI primer set was used.

The source of this sequence is a woman aged 25-40 years with Graves disease. The specimen comprised peripheral blood mononuclear cells (PBMCs), sampled at new diagnosis, from a patient treated with antithyroid drugs. This chain joins TRBV7-2 and TRBJ2-4; D unclear. CDR3 region: CASSLVRLAKNIQYF. CDR3 DNA sequence: TGTGCCAGCAGCTTAGTCAGACTAGCCAAAAACATTCAGTACTTC.